A single sample gave rise to the 17 T cell receptor beta chains below, sequenced in a study of cytomegalovirus exposure and HLA in healthy donors. Assay: immunoSEQ multiplex PCR; the TCRdb copy retains only in-frame clones and omits some. Of approximately 280,000 clones in the sample, roughly 90% were seen once. Material: PBMCs. All receptors derive from a woman in her late teens or twenties in good health and CMV-seronegative.

The chain combines TRBV9 with TRBJ1-1; D gene uncertain. Germline-derived CDR1 and CDR2 are SGDLS and YYNGEE. The CDR3 is made up of 12 amino acids. Trimming removed 4 bases at V and 1 base at J, with 5 bases between. Here the CDR3 DNA reads TGTGCCAGCAGCAGACAGAACACTGAAGCTTTCTTT. The encoded protein is CASSRQNTEAFF. Full variable domain (outside the CDR3, taken from reference TRBV9 and TRBJ1-1): DSGVTQTPKHLITATGQRVTLRCSPRSGDLSVYWYQQSLDQGLQFLIQYYNGEERAKGNILERFSAQQFPDLHSELNLSSLELGDSALYFCASSRQNTEAFFGQGTRLTVV.

This chain uses TRBV10-3 with TRBJ2-1, with D hard to call. V dropped 6 bases and J dropped 0 bases, with 12 bases sitting between them. Germline V lookup: CDR1 ENHRY, CDR2 SYGVKD. The CDR3 totals 15 residues. In DNA form, the CDR3 reads TGTGCCATCAGGGCAGATCTCACCTCCTACAATGAGCAGTTCTTC. Translating it yields CAIRADLTSYNEQFF.

The chain is built from TRBV6-4 and TRBJ1-2, with D possibly matching TRBD1 (6 bases). The CDR3 is 14 residues long. With 7 bases removed from V and 6 bases from J, the gap between germline ends came to 18 bases. Germline V gene data show CDR1 as MRHNA and CDR2 as SNTAGT. The CDR3 nucleotides read TGTGCCAGCACCAAGTTTCCGGGGGGCAATGGCTACACCTTC. Its translation is CASTKFPGGNGYTF.

V gene TRBV18 combines with J gene TRBJ1-5; D is unclear. Germline CDR1 is KGHSH and CDR2 is LQKENI. V lost 4 bases and J lost 8, with 12 bases in between. This CDR3 is 13 amino acids long. The CDR3 loop reads CASSLVFGEPQHF. In DNA form, the CDR3 reads TGTGCCAGCTCACTAGTGTTTGGAGAGCCCCAGCATTTT.

This sequence joins TRBV2 and TRBJ1-2, with 7 bases matching TRBD1. CDR3 size: 14 residues. Germline loops: CDR1 SNHLY, CDR2 FYNNEI. The V gene end was trimmed by 6 bases and the J gene end by 8 bases; junction bases not matched to a gene: 12. The CDR3 coding sequence is TGTGCCAGCAGCGACCCACCGGGACAGCTCGGCTACACCTTC. Protein: CASSDPPGQLGYTF.

The V gene is TRBV2, the J gene TRBJ1-1, with D hard to call. Trimming took 8 bases from V and 0 from J, leaving 10 bases between them. This CDR3 has 13 residues. CDR1 is SNHLY, CDR2 FYNNEI, per germline. Here the CDR3 reads CASFEHMNTEAFF. Written as DNA, the CDR3 is TGTGCCAGCTTTGAACACATGAACACTGAAGCTTTCTTT.

The gene calls are TRBV21-1 and TRBJ1-2. TRBV21-1 is flagged as a pseudogene. There are 12 residues in the CDR3. Written as DNA, the CDR3 is TGTGCCAGCAGCTGCCGGAACTATGGCTACACCTTC. This encodes CASSCRNYGYTF.

The rearrangement links TRBV28 to TRBJ1-5; a weak D match, TRBD1 (5 bases). The CDR3 runs 15 residues. The V end lost 3 bases, the J end lost 4 bases, and 13 bases lay between the germline ends. Germline loops: CDR1 MDHEN, CDR2 SYDVKM. CDR3 amino acids: CASSFGGGSNQPQHF. The CDR3 bases are TGTGCCAGCAGTTTCGGTGGGGGGTCTAATCAGCCCCAGCATTTT.

The CDR3 region is CASSPAGRANTGELFF. For the CDR3, the DNA is TGCGCCAGCAGCCCCGCAGGGCGAGCGAACACCGGGGAGCTGTTTTTT. The J gene is TRBJ2-2, the V gene TRBV4-3; maybe TRBD1 (5 bases). V lost 4 bases and J 0 bases, leaving 12 bases between the germline ends. The CDR3 loop spans 16 amino acids. Germline assignment: CDR1 LGHNA and CDR2 YSLEER.

This clone occurred once. The CDR3 coding sequence is TGTGCCAGTAGTATATCCCAGGGAATGGGTGGCACCTTC. It specifies CASSISQGMGGTF. This sequence joins TRBV19 and TRBJ1-2, with a possible D match to TRBD1 (5 bases). CDR3 length: 13 amino acids. CDR1 LNHDA and CDR2 SQIVND come from the germline V gene (reference sequence). Trimming removed 2 bases at V and 13 bases at J, with 17 bases between.

This chain joins TRBV6-5 and TRBJ2-1; tentative D call: TRBD2 (5 bases). The CDR3 spans 16 residues. Germline V gives CDR1 MNHEY, CDR2 SVGAGI. The V end was cut by 2 bases, the J end by 2 bases, with 13 bases between. CDR3 DNA: TGTGCCAGCAGTTACGATCCACAGCGGACCTACAATGAGCAGTTCTTC. This translates into CASSYDPQRTYNEQFF.

V gene TRBV5-1 combines with J gene TRBJ2-7; D remains unclear. Germline assignment: CDR1 SGHRS and CDR2 YFSETQ. This CDR3 spans 15 amino acids. The V and J ends lost 4 bases and 0 bases respectively, with 14 bases between them. CDR3 sequence: CASSATPLSSYEQYF. In DNA, the CDR3 is TGCGCCAGCAGCGCAACGCCTCTGAGCTCCTACGAGCAGTACTTC.

The chain links TRBV28 to TRBJ2-1, with 7 bases fitting TRBD2. Germline CDR1 reads MDHEN; CDR2 reads SYDVKM. There are 17 residues in the CDR3. V lost 3 bases to trimming and J lost 7 bases; unmatched junction nucleotides: 15. In DNA form, the CDR3 reads TGTGCCAGCAGTTTTCCCTCTGGTTCTAGCGGACCGAATGAGCAGTTCTTC. Translation gives CASSFPSGSSGPNEQFF.

As concerns this clone: The sample carries other DNA sequences with the same CDR3. This chain uses TRBV28 with TRBJ1-2; no definite D call. V gave up 2 bases and J gave up 4 bases, with 8 bases separating them. The CDR3 runs 13 residues. Per the germline V gene, CDR1 is MDHEN and CDR2 is SYDVKM. CDR3 in DNA: TGTGCCAGCAGTTTAGACTCCCTCTATGGCTACACCTTC. This encodes CASSLDSLYGYTF.

This clone was seen a few times. The genes are TRBV6-5 and TRBJ1-2, with D uncertain. V was cut by 5 bases and J by 4 bases, with 17 bases left in between. The germline gives CDR1 MNHEY, CDR2 SVGAGI. The CDR3 contains 15 residues. The CDR3 loop reads CASSGLQEAGYGYTF. CDR3 DNA: TGTGCCAGCAGTGGACTGCAGGAGGCGGGCTATGGCTACACCTTC.

The chain joins TRBV2 to TRBJ1-2; no reliable D call. The V and J ends lost 6 bases and 5 bases respectively, with 10 bases between them. CDR3 length: 12 amino acids. The germline gives CDR1 SNHLY, CDR2 FYNNEI. DNA for the CDR3: TGTGCCAGCAGGGAGGATAAATATGGCTACACCTTC. It translates to CASREDKYGYTF.

The V call is TRBV5-1, the J call TRBJ2-1, with 7 bases lining up with TRBD2. The V segment lost 1 base and the J segment 7 bases; nucleotides outside the gene matches: 5. CDR3 length equals 14 residues. Germline CDR1 and CDR2: SGHRS and YFSETQ. CDR3 DNA: TGCGCCAGCAGCTTGTTGCAGCGGGGTAATGAGCAGTTCTTC. It specifies CASSLLQRGNEQFF.